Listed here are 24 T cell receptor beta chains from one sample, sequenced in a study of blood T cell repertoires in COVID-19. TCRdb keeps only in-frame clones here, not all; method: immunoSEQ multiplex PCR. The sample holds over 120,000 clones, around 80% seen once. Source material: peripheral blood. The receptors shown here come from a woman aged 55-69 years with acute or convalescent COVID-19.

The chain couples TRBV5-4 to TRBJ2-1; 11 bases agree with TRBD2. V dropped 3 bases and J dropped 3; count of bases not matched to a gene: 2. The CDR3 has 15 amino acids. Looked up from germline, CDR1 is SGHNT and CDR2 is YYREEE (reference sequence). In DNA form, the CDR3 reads TGTGCCAGCAGCTCAGGGACTAGCGGCTACAATGAGCAGTTCTTC. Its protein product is CASSSGTSGYNEQFF.

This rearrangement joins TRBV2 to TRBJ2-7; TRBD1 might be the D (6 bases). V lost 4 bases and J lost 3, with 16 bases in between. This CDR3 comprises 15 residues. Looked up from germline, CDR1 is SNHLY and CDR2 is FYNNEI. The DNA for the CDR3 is TGTGCCAGCAGTGCGGGACCCGGGACACTCTACGAGCAGTACTTC. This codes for CASSAGPGTLYEQYF. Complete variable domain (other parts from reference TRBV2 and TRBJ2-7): EPEVTQTPSHQVTQMGQEVILRCVPISNHLYFYWYRQILGQKVEFLVSFYNNEISEKSEIFDDQFSVERPDGSNFTLKIRSTKLEDSAMYFCASSAGPGTLYEQYFGPGTRLTVT.

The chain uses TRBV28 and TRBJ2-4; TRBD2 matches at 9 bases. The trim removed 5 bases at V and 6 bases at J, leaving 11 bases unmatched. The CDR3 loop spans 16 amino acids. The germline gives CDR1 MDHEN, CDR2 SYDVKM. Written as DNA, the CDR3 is TGTGCCAGCAGTCCCGGGACTAGCTGGAATGGAAACATTCAGTACTTC. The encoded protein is CASSPGTSWNGNIQYF. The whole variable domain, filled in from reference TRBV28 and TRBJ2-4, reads DVKVTQSSRYLVKRTGEKVFLECVQDMDHENMFWYRQDPGLGLRLIYFSYDVKMKEKGDIPEGYSVSREKKERFSLILESASTNQTSMYLCASSPGTSWNGNIQYFGAGTRLSVL.

Here the CDR3 reads CATRNPGTGGNSSYNEQFF. The DNA of the CDR3 is TGTGCCACCAGAAACCCCGGGACAGGGGGTAATAGCTCCTACAATGAGCAGTTCTTC. The chain is built from TRBV24-1 and TRBJ2-1; TRBD1 matches 11 bases. CDR1 and CDR2 (germline): KGHDR, SFDVKD. J gave up 0 bases and V 7 bases, and 13 bases lay outside the gene matches. CDR3 length: 19 residues.

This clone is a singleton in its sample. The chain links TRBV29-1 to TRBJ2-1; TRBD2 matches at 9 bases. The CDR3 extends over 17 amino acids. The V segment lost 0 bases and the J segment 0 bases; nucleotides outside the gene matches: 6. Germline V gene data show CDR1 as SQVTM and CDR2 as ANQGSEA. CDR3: CSVEDPASGNSYNEQFF. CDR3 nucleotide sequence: TGCAGCGTTGAAGATCCGGCTAGCGGGAACTCCTACAATGAGCAGTTCTTC.

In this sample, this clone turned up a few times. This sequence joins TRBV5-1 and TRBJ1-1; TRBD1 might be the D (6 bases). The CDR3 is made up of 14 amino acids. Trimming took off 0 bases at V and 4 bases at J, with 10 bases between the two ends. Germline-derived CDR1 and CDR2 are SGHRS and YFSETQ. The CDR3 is CASSLGGGPTEAFF. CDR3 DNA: TGCGCCAGCAGCTTGGGAGGGGGTCCCACTGAAGCTTTCTTT. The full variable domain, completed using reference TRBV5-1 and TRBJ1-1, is KAGVTQTPRYLIKTRGQQVTLSCSPISGHRSVSWYQQTPGQGLQFLFEYFSETQRNKGNFPGRFSGRQFSNSRSEMNVSTLELGDSALYLCASSLGGGPTEAFFGQGTRLTVV.

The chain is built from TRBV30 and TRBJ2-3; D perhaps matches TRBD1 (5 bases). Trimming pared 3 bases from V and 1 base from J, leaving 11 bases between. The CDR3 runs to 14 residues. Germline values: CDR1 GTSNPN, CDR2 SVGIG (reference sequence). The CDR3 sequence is CAWSLPGRTDTQYF. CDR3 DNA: TGTGCCTGGAGCCTACCAGGGCGCACAGATACGCAGTATTTT. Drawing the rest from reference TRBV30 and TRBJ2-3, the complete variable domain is SQTIHQWPATLVQPVGSPLSLECTVEGTSNPNLYWYRQAAGRGLQLLFYSVGIGQISSEVPQNLSASRPQDRQFILSSKKLLLSDSGFYLCAWSLPGRTDTQYFGPGTRLTVL.

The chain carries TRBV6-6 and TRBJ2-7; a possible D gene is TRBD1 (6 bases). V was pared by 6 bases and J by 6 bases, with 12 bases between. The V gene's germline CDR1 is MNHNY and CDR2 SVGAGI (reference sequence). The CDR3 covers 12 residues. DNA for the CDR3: TGTGCCAGCAGGGGGGACAACGCCGAGCAGTACTTC. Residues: CASRGDNAEQYF.

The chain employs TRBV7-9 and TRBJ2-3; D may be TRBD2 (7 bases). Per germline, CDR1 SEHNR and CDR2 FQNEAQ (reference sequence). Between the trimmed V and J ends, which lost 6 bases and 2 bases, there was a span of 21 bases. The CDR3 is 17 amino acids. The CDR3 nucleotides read TGTGCCAGCAGAACACCCACGGGGGGCCGGTCCACAGATACGCAGTATTTT. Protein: CASRTPTGGRSTDTQYF.

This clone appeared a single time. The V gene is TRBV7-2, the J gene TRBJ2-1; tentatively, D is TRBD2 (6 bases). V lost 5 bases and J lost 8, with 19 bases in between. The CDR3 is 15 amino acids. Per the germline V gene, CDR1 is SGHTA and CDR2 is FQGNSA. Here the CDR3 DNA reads TGTGCCAGCAGCGATAGCGGAGCCCATTGGGATGAGCAGTTCTTC. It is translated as CASSDSGAHWDEQFF.

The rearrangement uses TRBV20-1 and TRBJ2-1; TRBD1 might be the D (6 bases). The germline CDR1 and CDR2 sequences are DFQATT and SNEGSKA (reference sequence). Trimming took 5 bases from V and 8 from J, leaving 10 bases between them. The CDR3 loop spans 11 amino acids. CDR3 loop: CSALTGHEQFF. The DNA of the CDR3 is TGCAGTGCTCTAACAGGGCATGAGCAGTTCTTC.

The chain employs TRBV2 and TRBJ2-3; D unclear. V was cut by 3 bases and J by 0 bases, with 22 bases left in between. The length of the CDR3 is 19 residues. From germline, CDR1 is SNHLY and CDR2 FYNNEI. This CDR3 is CASSDNLRLTTSSTDTQYF. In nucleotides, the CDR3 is TGTGCCAGCAGTGATAACCTCAGGCTGACCACTTCTAGCACAGATACGCAGTATTTT.

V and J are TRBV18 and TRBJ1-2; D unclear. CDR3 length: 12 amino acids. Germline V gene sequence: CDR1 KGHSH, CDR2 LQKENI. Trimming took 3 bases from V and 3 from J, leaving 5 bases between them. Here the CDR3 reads CASSPGDYGYTF. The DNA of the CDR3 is TGTGCCAGCTCACCGGGAGACTATGGCTACACCTTC.

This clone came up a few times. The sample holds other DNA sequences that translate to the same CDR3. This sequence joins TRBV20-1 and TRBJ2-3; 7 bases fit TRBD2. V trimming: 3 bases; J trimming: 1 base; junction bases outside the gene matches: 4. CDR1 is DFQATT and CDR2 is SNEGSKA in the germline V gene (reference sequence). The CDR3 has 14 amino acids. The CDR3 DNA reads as TGCAGTGCTAGTTCTAGCGGCGGCACAGATACGCAGTATTTT. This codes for CSASSSGGTDTQYF.

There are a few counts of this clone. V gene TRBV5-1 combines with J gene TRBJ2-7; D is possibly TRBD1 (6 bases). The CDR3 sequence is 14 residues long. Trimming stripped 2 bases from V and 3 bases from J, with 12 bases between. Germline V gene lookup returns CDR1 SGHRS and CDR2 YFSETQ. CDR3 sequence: CASSLGGLNYEQYF. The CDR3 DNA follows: TGCGCCAGCAGCTTAGGGGGTCTCAACTACGAGCAGTACTTC.

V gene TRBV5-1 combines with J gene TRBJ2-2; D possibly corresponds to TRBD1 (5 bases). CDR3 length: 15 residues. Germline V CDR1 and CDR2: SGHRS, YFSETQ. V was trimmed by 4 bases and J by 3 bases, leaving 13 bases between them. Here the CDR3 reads CASSPLTVDTGELFF. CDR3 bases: TGCGCCAGCAGCCCACTGACAGTCGACACCGGGGAGCTGTTTTTT. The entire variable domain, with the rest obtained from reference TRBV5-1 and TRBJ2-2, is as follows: KAGVTQTPRYLIKTRGQQVTLSCSPISGHRSVSWYQQTPGQGLQFLFEYFSETQRNKGNFPGRFSGRQFSNSRSEMNVSTLELGDSALYLCASSPLTVDTGELFFGEGSRLTVL.

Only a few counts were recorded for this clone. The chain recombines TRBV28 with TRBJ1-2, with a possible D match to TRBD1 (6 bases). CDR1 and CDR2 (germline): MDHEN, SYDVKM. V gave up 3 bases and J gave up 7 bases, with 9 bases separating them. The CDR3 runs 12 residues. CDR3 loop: CASSFPGVGYTF. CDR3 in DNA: TGTGCCAGCAGTTTCCCAGGGGTTGGCTACACCTTC.

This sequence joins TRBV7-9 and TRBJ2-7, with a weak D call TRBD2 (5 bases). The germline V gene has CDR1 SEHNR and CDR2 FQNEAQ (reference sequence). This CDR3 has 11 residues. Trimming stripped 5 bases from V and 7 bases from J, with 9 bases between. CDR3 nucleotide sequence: TGTGCCAGCAGCGTCTCGGGAGAGCAGTACTTC. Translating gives CASSVSGEQYF.

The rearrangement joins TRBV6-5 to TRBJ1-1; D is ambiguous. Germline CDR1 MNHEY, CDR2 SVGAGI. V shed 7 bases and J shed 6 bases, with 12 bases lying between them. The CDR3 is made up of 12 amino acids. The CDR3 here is CASTTRASEAFF. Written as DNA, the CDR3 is TGTGCCAGCACAACGAGGGCGTCTGAAGCTTTCTTT.

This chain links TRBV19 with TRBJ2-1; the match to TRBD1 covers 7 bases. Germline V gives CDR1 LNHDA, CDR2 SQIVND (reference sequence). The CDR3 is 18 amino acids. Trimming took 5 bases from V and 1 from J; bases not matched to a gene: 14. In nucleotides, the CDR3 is TGTGCCAGTAGTCGGCTCTGGACAGGAATAGTGTCCTACAATGAGCAGTTCTTC. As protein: CASSRLWTGIVSYNEQFF.

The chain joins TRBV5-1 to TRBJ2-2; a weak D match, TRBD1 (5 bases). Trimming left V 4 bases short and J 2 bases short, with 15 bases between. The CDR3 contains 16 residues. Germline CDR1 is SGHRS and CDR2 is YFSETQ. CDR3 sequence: CASSLRVLSNTGELFF. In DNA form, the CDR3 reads TGCGCCAGCAGCCTCAGGGTTTTGTCAAACACCGGGGAGCTGTTTTTT. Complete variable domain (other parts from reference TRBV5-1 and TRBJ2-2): KAGVTQTPRYLIKTRGQQVTLSCSPISGHRSVSWYQQTPGQGLQFLFEYFSETQRNKGNFPGRFSGRQFSNSRSEMNVSTLELGDSALYLCASSLRVLSNTGELFFGEGSRLTVL.

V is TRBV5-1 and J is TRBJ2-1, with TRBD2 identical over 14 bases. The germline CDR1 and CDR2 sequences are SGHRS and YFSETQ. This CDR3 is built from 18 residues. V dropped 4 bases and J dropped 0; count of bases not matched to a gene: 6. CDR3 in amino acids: CASSTLGLAGVSYNEQFF. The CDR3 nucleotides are TGCGCCAGCAGCACCCTGGGACTAGCGGGGGTCTCCTACAATGAGCAGTTCTTC.

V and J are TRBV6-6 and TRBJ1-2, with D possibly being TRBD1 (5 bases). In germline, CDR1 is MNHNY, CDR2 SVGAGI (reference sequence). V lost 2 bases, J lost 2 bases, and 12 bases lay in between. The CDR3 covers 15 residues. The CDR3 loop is CASSYQSGINYGYTF. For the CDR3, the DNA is TGTGCCAGCAGTTACCAGTCAGGGATCAACTATGGCTACACCTTC.

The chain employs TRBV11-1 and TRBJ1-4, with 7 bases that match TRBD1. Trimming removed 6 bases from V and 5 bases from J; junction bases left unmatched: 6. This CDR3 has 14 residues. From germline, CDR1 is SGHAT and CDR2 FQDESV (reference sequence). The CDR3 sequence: CASSPDRDNEKLFF. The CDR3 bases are TGTGCCAGCAGTCCCGACAGGGACAATGAAAAACTGTTTTTT.